Listed below are T cell receptor beta chains from one sample, sequenced in a study of monozygotic twins with cystic fibrosis. This table comes from immunoSEQ multiplex PCR, and its TCRdb copy is limited to in-frame clones, with some not included. This table holds about 9,600 clones, about 91% found once. The material sequenced was blood. The receptors stem from a boy aged 2-15 years with cystic fibrosis. Both conserved end residues are part of each CDR3. The D gene is left open where the match is weak. Not every row has a clone size; where given, it reads once, few, many or a size class.

v_gene	abundance	j_gene	d_gene	CDR3nt	CDR3aa
TRBV7-2	NA	TRBJ2-2	TRBD1	TGTGCCAGCAGCCCAGACAGGGAGAACACCGGGGAGCTGTTTTTT	CASSPDRENTGELFF
TRBV14	NA	TRBJ2-2	TRBD2	TGTGCCAGCAGCCGCGGACTAGCGGGGGAACTAGATCCTAACACCGGGGAGCTGTTTTTT	CASSRGLAGELDPNTGELFF
TRBV7-2	NA	TRBJ2-3	TRBD2	TGTGCCAGCAGCTTAGTCAGCGGGGCAGATACGCAGTATTTT	CASSLVSGADTQYF
TRBV5-1	NA	TRBJ2-7	NA	TGCGCCAGCAGCTTGGACCCGGGTTCAGCCTACGAGCAGTACTTC	CASSLDPGSAYEQYF
TRBV6-5	NA	TRBJ1-1	NA	TGTGCCAGCAGCGAAACCAATATGAGAGGTGCTGAAGCTTTCTTT	CASSETNMRGAEAFF
TRBV30	NA	TRBJ1-6	NA	TGTGCCTGGAGTGGGACTTTCTCCTATAATTCACCCCTCCACTTT	CAWSGTFSYNSPLHF
TRBV7-2	NA	TRBJ1-1	NA	TGTGCCAGCAGCTTAGCATCTGAAGCTTTCTTT	CASSLASEAFF
TRBV7-6	NA	TRBJ2-1	NA	TGTGCCAGCAGCTCCAAGACAGGCATCAATGAGCAGTTCTTC	CASSSKTGINEQFF
TRBV27	NA	TRBJ1-5	TRBD1	TGTGCCAGCAGTTTTTACGCCGGGACAGGAAGGGATAGCAATCAGCCCCAGCATTTT	CASSFYAGTGRDSNQPQHF
TRBV5-8	once	TRBJ2-2	NA	TGTGCCAGCAGCTTGGGGACAGACACCGGGGAGCTGTTTTTT	CASSLGTDTGELFF
TRBV2	NA	TRBJ2-2	TRBD2	TGTGCCAGCAGTTCTAGCGGGACCTACACCGGGGAGCTGTTTTTT	CASSSSGTYTGELFF
TRBV2	once	TRBJ2-1	TRBD2	TGTGCCAGCAGAGCCTCGACTAGCGGGGGGGCGTCTGAGCAGTTCTTC	CASRASTSGGASEQFF
TRBV19	NA	TRBJ2-5	TRBD2	TGTGCCAGTAGCATTAGCGGGGGGCCGTTCCAAGAGACCCAGTACTTC	CASSISGGPFQETQYF
TRBV25-1	NA	TRBJ1-5	NA	TGTGCCAGCAGTGAATCAGGGGCACAGCCCCAGCATTTT	CASSESGAQPQHF
TRBV12-5	few	TRBJ1-1	TRBD1	TGTGCTAGTGGTGTCGAACAGGGGGCTTTCTTT	CASGVEQGAFF
TRBV6-5	NA	TRBJ1-2	NA	TGTGCCAGCAGTTATGCGAGGAACTATGGCTACACCTTC	CASSYARNYGYTF
TRBV7-2	NA	TRBJ2-7	NA	TGTGCCAGCAGCTTAGGGGCTTTTTACGAGCAGTACTTC	CASSLGAFYEQYF
TRBV5-6	NA	TRBJ2-2	NA	TGTGCCAGCAGCTTAGTTTCGAGGGAGCTGTTTTTT	CASSLVSRELFF
TRBV21-1	once	TRBJ1-4	NA	TGTGCCAGCAGCAAAGGACAGGGTTTTGAAAAACTGTTTTTT	CASSKGQGFEKLFF
TRBV5-1	NA	TRBJ2-3	NA	TGCGCCAGCAGCTTGGGCCCCGTTAGTTCAGATACGCAGTATTTT	CASSLGPVSSDTQYF
TRBV2	once	TRBJ2-3	TRBD2	TGTGCCAGCAGCGTTGATTGGGCTAGCGGGCCTAGCACAGATACGCAGTATTTT	CASSVDWASGPSTDTQYF
TRBV5-1	NA	TRBJ1-1	NA	TGCGCCAGCAGTTTAGGAGACACTGAAGCTTTCTTT	CASSLGDTEAFF
TRBV5-1	NA	TRBJ2-3	TRBD2	TGCGCCAGCAGCACCCTAGCGGGGGCAATCACAGATACGCAGTATTTT	CASSTLAGAITDTQYF
TRBV6-5	NA	TRBJ2-2	NA	TGTGCCAGCAAGATGAGCGGGGAGCTGTTTTTT	CASKMSGELFF
TRBV30	NA	TRBJ1-2	NA	TGTGCCTCAGGGGATCCGTCGGGCTATGGCTACACCTTC	CASGDPSGYGYTF
TRBV5-4	NA	TRBJ1-1	NA	TGTGCCAGCAGCTTACCAAGACAGAAGGGCACTGAAGCTTTCTTT	CASSLPRQKGTEAFF
TRBV30	NA	TRBJ1-1	TRBD1	TGTGCCTGGGACAGGGGTTTAAACACTGAAGCTTTCTTT	CAWDRGLNTEAFF
TRBV6-4	NA	TRBJ2-1	NA	TGTGCCAGCTCCCCAGGTGGGACCCCGGTCCATGAGCAGTTCTTC	CASSPGGTPVHEQFF
TRBV2	few	TRBJ1-2	TRBD1	TGTGCCAGCAGTGCCGGACAGGGAGCTAACTATGGCTACACCTTC	CASSAGQGANYGYTF
TRBV29-1	NA	TRBJ1-2	TRBD1	TGCAGCGTTACAGGGGGTTCTAACTATGGCTACACCTTC	CSVTGGSNYGYTF
TRBV14	NA	TRBJ1-2	NA	TGTGCCAGCAGCCAAGGGGAGGCCTATGGCTACACCTTC	CASSQGEAYGYTF
TRBV10-2	NA	TRBJ1-2	NA	TGCGCCAGCAGGGGACTAGGGGCCACTCACTATGGCTACACCTTC	CASRGLGATHYGYTF
TRBV10-3	NA	TRBJ2-6	TRBD1	TGTGCCATCAGGGATGACAGGGACTCTGGGGCCAACGTCCTGACTTTC	CAIRDDRDSGANVLTF
TRBV27	NA	TRBJ2-7	TRBD1	TGTGCCAGCAGTTTATCCGGGACAGGGCACTACGAGCAGTACTTC	CASSLSGTGHYEQYF
TRBV30	NA	TRBJ1-2	NA	TGTGCCTGGAGTTTTCGATCGGACTACACCTTC	CAWSFRSDYTF
TRBV30	NA	TRBJ2-3	NA	TGTGCCTGGAGTGTGTTGGGCGGGCTCACAGATACGCAGTATTTT	CAWSVLGGLTDTQYF
TRBV4-1	NA	TRBJ2-1	TRBD2	TGCGCCAGCAGCCAAGATATGGGAACTAGCGGGTCTTCCTACAATGAGCAGTTCTTC	CASSQDMGTSGSSYNEQFF
TRBV5-7	NA	TRBJ1-1	NA	TGTGCCAGCAGCTTGGAGACAGGAGACACTGAAGCTTTCTTT	CASSLETGDTEAFF
TRBV2	NA	TRBJ2-5	NA	TGTGCCAGCAGGTGGGGAACCCAAGAGACCCAGTACTTC	CASRWGTQETQYF
TRBV19	NA	TRBJ1-1	TRBD1	TGTGCCAGTAAACTCCGGGACAGGGTGAACACTGAAGCTTTCTTT	CASKLRDRVNTEAFF
TRBV7-8	NA	TRBJ2-5	NA	TGTGCCAGCGCCCGGACTGGGGAGACCCAGTACTTC	CASARTGETQYF
TRBV5-1	once	TRBJ2-6	TRBD1	TGCGCCAGCAGCTTGGGCCCGGGACAGGGGTTCTCTGGGGCCAACGTCCTGACTTTC	CASSLGPGQGFSGANVLTF
TRBV25-1	few	TRBJ1-2	TRBD1	TGTGCCAGCACCGGGACAGGCCATCCTACTTCTTATGGCTACACCTTC	CASTGTGHPTSYGYTF
TRBV11-3	NA	TRBJ2-5	NA	TGTGCCAGCAGCTCTCCGGGTGCGGTGGGGGAGACCCAGTACTTC	CASSSPGAVGETQYF
TRBV30	NA	TRBJ2-7	TRBD1	TGTGCCTGGACTCCCGGGACAGGGGGCTACGAGCAGTACTTC	CAWTPGTGGYEQYF
TRBV13	NA	TRBJ2-3	NA	TGTGCCAGCAGCTCCAGGACGGTTTGGGGCGCAGATACGCAGTATTTT	CASSSRTVWGADTQYF
TRBV15	NA	TRBJ1-1	NA	TGTGCCACCAGCAGAGTAACGGGGACTGAAGCTTTCTTT	CATSRVTGTEAFF
TRBV30	NA	TRBJ1-1	NA	TGTGCCTGGAGGTCGGACGGGAACACTGAAGCTTTCTTT	CAWRSDGNTEAFF
TRBV4-1	NA	TRBJ2-3	TRBD2	TGCGCCAGCAGCCACGGACTAGCGGGGGGGCTCGCCACAGATACGCAGTATTTT	CASSHGLAGGLATDTQYF
TRBV23-1	NA	TRBJ2-7	NA	TGCGCCAGCGGTCGAGACAGGACGTACGAGCAGTACTTC	CASGRDRTYEQYF